Listed below are T cell receptor beta chains from one sample, sequenced in a study of blood T cell repertoires in COVID-19. Measured with immunoSEQ multiplex PCR; TCRdb has only the in-frame clones, and not every one. The sample gives about 170,000 clones, about four fifths of which show up once; roughly 2% is in the top ten. Sequenced material: peripheral blood. These TCRs come from a woman of 80 years or more with acute or convalescent COVID-19. The CDR3 runs from the conserved cysteine through the conserved F or W. A D gene is named only where the DNA matches it firmly. Clone sizes are given selectively: once, few, many, or a class where the clone is expanded.

TRBV5-1,NA,TRBJ1-4,NA,TGCGCCAGCAGCTTGGGCGAAAAAACTGAAAAACTGTTTTTT,CASSLGEKTEKLFF
TRBV5-1,TRBD1,TRBJ2-1,NA,TGCGCCAGCAGCTTGGGGTCTGGGACAGGGGGGTACAATGAGCAGTTCTTC,CASSLGSGTGGYNEQFF
TRBV19,TRBD2,TRBJ2-7,NA,TGTGCCAGTACTCGGACTAGCGTCTCCTACGAGCAGTACTTC,CASTRTSVSYEQYF
TRBV6-1,TRBD1,TRBJ1-3,NA,TGTGCCAGCAGTGAGGTCTGGGGACAGGGGGCTTCTGGAAACACCATATATTTT,CASSEVWGQGASGNTIYF
TRBV4-1,TRBD1,TRBJ1-2,NA,TGCGCCAGCAGCCAGGCAAACAGGGGTAACTATGGCTACACCTTC,CASSQANRGNYGYTF
TRBV4-3,NA,TRBJ1-5,NA,TGCGCCAGCAGCCAAGACGGAGGGCCCCAGCATTTT,CASSQDGGPQHF
TRBV19,NA,TRBJ1-2,NA,TGTGCCAGTAGTAGTCCTCGGGGGGTACGTGGCTACACCTTC,CASSSPRGVRGYTF
TRBV5-1,TRBD1,TRBJ1-1,few,TGCGCCAGCAGCCGGACAGGGACGGGGAACACTGAAGCTTTCTTT,CASSRTGTGNTEAFF
TRBV27,TRBD1,TRBJ1-1,NA,TGTGCCAGCAGTCCCTGGGACAGGAGGAACACTGAAGCTTTCTTT,CASSPWDRRNTEAFF
TRBV3-1/TRBV3-2,NA,TRBJ2-1,NA,TGTGCCAGCAGCCAAGACACTAGCTACAATGAGCAGTTCTTC,CASSQDTSYNEQFF
TRBV9,NA,TRBJ2-5,NA,TGTGCCAGCAGCACCCATTGGACAGTCCGAGGCGAGACCCAGTACTTC,CASSTHWTVRGETQYF
TRBV28,NA,TRBJ2-6,NA,TGTGCCAGCAGTTTAGGTGGACAGTTCTCTGGGGCCAACGTCCTGACTTTC,CASSLGGQFSGANVLTF